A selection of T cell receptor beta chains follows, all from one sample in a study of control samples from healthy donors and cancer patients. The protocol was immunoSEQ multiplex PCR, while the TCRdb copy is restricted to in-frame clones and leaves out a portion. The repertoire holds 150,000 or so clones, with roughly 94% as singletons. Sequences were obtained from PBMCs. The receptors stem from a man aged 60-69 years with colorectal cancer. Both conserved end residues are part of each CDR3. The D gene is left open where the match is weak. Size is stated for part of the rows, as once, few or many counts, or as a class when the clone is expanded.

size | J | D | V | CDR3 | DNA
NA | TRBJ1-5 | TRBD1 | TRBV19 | CASSDRGSYQPQHF | TGTGCCAGTTCGGACAGGGGGAGCTATCAGCCCCAGCATTTT
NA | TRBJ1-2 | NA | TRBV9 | CASSVGAVENYGYTF | TGTGCCAGCAGCGTAGGGGCAGTAGAAAACTATGGCTACACCTTC
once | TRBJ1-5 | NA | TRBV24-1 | CATSDGSASNQPQHF | TGTGCCACCAGTGACGGGAGCGCCAGCAATCAGCCCCAGCATTTT
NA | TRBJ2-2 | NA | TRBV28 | CASSWVGELFF | TGTGCCAGCAGTTGGGTCGGGGAGCTGTTTTTT
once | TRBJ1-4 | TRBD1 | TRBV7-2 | CASSLARTGAEKLFF | TGTGCCAGCAGCTTAGCGAGGACAGGGGCTGAAAAACTGTTTTTT
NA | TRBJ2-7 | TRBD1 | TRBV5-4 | CASSPGQSYEQYF | TGTGCCAGCAGTCCGGGACAGTCCTACGAGCAGTACTTC
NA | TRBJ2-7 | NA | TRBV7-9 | CASSDRGPYEQYF | TGTGCCAGCAGCGACCGGGGCCCCTACGAGCAGTACTTC
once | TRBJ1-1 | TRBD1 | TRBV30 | CACQQGARTEAFF | TGTGCCTGTCAACAGGGGGCACGCACTGAAGCTTTCTTT
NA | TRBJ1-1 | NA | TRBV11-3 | CASTLTPQDMNTEAFF | TGTGCCAGCACCCTCACCCCACAAGATATGAACACTGAAGCTTTCTTT
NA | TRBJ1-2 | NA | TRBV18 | CASSPTTGIDGYTF | TGTGCCAGCTCACCGACTACAGGGATTGATGGCTACACCTTC
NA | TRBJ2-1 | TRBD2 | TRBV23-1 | CASSQSRAGSGGALIYNEQFF | TGCGCCAGCAGTCAATCCCGGGCGGGGAGCGGGGGGGCCCTGATATACAATGAGCAGTTCTTC
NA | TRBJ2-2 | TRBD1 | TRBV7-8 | CASSFRDRVNTGELFF | TGTGCCAGCAGCTTTCGGGACAGAGTGAACACCGGGGAGCTGTTTTTT
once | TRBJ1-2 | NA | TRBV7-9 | CASRGGTELNYGYTF | TGTGCCAGCAGGGGGGGGACCGAACTCAACTATGGCTACACCTTC
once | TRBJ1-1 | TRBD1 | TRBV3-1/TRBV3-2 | CASSPGQGNTEAFF | TGTGCCAGCAGCCCCGGACAGGGGAACACTGAAGCTTTCTTT
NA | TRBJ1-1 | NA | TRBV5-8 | CASSLVREAFF | TGTGCCAGCAGCTTGGTGAGGGAAGCTTTCTTT
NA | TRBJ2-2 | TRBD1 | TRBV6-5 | CASSYMATGGAGELFF | TGTGCCAGCAGTTACATGGCCACAGGGGGAGCCGGGGAGCTGTTTTTT
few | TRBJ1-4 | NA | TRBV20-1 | CSASIQGEKLFF | TGCAGTGCTAGTATACAGGGTGAAAAACTGTTTTTT
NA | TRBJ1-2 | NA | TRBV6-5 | CASRVSYGYTF | TGTGCCAGCAGGGTTTCCTATGGCTACACCTTC
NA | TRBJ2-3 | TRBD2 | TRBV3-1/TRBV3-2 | CASSQGAGGSDTQYF | TGTGCCAGCAGCCAAGGAGCGGGGGGGTCAGATACGCAGTATTTT
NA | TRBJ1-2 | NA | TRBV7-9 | CASSLGTGSNYGYTF | TGTGCCAGCAGCTTAGGTACAGGATCTAACTATGGCTACACCTTC
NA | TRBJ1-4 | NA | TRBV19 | CASSNLRNEKLFF | TGTGCCAGTAGTAATTTGAGGAACGAAAAACTGTTTTTT
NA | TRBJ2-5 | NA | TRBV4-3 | CASSQDDGGRETQYF | TGCGCCAGCAGCCAAGATGACGGGGGGCGAGAGACCCAGTACTTC
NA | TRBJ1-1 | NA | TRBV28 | CASSFLEEGGVGSTEAFF | TGTGCCAGCAGTTTCCTAGAGGAGGGGGGCGTGGGAAGCACTGAAGCTTTCTTT
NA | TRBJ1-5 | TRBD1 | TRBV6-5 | CASSSGTGIQPQHF | TGTGCCAGCAGTTCCGGGACAGGTATTCAGCCCCAGCATTTT
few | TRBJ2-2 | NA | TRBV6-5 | CASSISVGTGELFF | TGTGCCAGCAGTATAAGCGTGGGCACCGGGGAGCTGTTTTTT
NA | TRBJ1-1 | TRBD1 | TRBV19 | CASSLTRGQGPEAFF | TGTGCCAGTAGTTTGACCAGGGGGCAAGGGCCTGAAGCTTTCTTT
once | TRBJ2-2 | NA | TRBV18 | CASSADGPGTGELFF | TGTGCCAGCTCCGCGGACGGGCCTGGGACCGGGGAGCTGTTTTTT
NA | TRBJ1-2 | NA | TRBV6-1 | CASSEDTGLGYGYTF | TGTGCCAGCAGTGAAGACACAGGGCTCGGCTATGGCTACACCTTC
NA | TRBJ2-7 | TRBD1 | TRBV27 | CASNHPGQGAYEQYF | TGTGCCAGCAATCATCCGGGACAGGGGGCGTACGAGCAGTACTTC
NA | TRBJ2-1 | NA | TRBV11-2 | CASSLDGLSNNEQFF | TGTGCCAGCAGCTTAGATGGACTATCTAACAATGAGCAGTTCTTC
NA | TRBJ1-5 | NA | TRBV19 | CASSNWGEVNQPQHF | TGTGCCAGTAGTAACTGGGGCGAGGTCAATCAGCCCCAGCATTTT
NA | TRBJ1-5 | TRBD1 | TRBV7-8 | CASSLALFGTDNQPQHF | TGTGCCAGCAGCTTAGCGCTTTTTGGGACAGACAATCAGCCCCAGCATTTT
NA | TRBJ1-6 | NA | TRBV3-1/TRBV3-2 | CASRQAGNSPLHF | TGTGCCAGCAGACAAGCAGGGAATTCACCCCTCCACTTT
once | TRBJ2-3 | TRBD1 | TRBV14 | CASSQGTATDTQYF | TGTGCCAGCAGCCAGGGGACAGCCACAGATACGCAGTATTTT
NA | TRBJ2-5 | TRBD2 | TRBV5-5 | CASSSAPLAGVGETQYF | TGTGCCAGCAGCTCGGCACCCCTAGCGGGGGTAGGGGAGACCCAGTACTTC
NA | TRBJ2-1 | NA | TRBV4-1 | CASSQDRVGTQPFF | TGCGCCAGCAGCCAAGACAGGGTCGGGACCCAACCGTTCTTC
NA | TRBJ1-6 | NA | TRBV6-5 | CASTTRRGLGSPLHF | TGTGCCAGCACTACACGCAGGGGATTAGGTTCACCCCTCCACTTT
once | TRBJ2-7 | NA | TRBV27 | CASSLYGRTHEQYF | TGTGCCAGCAGTCTCTACGGACGTACCCACGAGCAGTACTTC
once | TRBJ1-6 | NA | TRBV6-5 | CAIAAARDSPLHF | TGTGCCATCGCGGCGGCCCGTGATTCACCCCTCCACTTT
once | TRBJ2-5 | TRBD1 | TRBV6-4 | CASRRPDRGPGAQYF | TGTGCCAGCAGGCGGCCCGACAGGGGGCCAGGGGCCCAGTACTTC
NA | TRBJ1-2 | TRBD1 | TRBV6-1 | CASSEAHRGLISYGYTF | TGTGCCAGCAGTGAAGCGCACAGGGGGCTGATCTCCTATGGCTACACCTTC
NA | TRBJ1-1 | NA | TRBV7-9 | CASSLGGGTEAFF | TGTGCCAGCAGCTTAGGGGGAGGGACTGAAGCTTTCTTT
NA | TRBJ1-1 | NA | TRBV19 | CASSFQGTEAFF | TGTGCCAGTAGTTTTCAGGGCACTGAAGCTTTCTTT
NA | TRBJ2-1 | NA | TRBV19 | CASSPVVGEQFF | TGTGCCAGTAGTCCGGTAGTTGGTGAGCAGTTCTTC
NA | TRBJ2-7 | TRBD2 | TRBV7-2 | CASSLASLAGTSYEQYF | TGTGCCAGCAGCTTAGCGTCTCTAGCGGGAACATCATACGAGCAGTACTTC
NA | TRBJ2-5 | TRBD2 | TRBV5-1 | CASSLAGGEETQYF | TGCGCCAGCAGCTTGGCCGGGGGGGAAGAGACCCAGTACTTC
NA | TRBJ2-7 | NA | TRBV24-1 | CATSDSRGRSYEQYF | TGTGCCACCAGTGATTCTAGGGGGAGATCCTACGAGCAGTACTTC
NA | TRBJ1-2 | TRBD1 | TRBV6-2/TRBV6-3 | CASSQTGFGGYTF | TGTGCCAGCAGTCAGACAGGGTTCGGTGGCTACACCTTC
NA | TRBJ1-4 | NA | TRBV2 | CASRQGISEKLFF | TGTGCCAGCAGGCAGGGGATTAGTGAAAAACTGTTTTTT
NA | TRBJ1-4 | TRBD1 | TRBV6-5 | CASSNRDRSEKLFF | TGTGCCAGCAGTAACCGGGACAGATCTGAAAAACTGTTTTTT
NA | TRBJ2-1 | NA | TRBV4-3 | CASSQETGSSYNEQFF | TGCGCCAGCAGCCAAGAGACGGGGAGCTCCTACAATGAGCAGTTCTTC
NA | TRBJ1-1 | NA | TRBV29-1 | CSVERGPMNTEAFF | TGCAGCGTTGAACGGGGGCCGATGAACACTGAAGCTTTCTTT